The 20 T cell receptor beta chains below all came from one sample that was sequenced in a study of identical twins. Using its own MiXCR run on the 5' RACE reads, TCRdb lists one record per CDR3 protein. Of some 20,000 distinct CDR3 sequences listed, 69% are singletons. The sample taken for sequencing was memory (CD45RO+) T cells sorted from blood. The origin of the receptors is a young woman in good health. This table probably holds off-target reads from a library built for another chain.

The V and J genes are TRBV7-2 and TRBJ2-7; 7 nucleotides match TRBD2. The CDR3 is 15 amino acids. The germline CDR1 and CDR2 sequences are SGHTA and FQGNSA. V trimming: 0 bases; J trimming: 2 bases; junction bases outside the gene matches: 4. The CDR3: CASSLAGGVAYEQYF. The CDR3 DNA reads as TGTGCCAGCAGCTTAGCGGGGGGGGTGGCCTACGAGCAGTACTTC.

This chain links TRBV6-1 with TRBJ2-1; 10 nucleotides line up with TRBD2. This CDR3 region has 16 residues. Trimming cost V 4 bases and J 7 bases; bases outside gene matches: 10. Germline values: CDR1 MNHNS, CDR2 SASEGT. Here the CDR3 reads CASSATLAGPMNEQFF. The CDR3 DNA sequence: TGTGCCAGCAGTGCTACACTAGCGGGGCCTATGAATGAGCAGTTCTTC.

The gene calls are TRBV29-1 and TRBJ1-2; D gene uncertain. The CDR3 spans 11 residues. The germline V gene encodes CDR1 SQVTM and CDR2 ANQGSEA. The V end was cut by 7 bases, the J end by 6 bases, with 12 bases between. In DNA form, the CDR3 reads TGCAGCGGCCCAGACCTAAATGGCTACACCTTC. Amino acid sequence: CSGPDLNGYTF.

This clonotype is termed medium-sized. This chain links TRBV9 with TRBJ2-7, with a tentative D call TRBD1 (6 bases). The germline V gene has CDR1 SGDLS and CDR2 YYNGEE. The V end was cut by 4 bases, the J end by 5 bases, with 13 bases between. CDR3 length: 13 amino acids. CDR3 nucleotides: TGTGCCAGCAGCTCCCCCGACAGGAACGAGCAGTACTTC. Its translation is CASSSPDRNEQYF.

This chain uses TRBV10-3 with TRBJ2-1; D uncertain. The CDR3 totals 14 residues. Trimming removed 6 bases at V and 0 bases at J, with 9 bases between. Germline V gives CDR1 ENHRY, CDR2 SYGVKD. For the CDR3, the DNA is TGTGCCATCAGCCTCGCGAGCTCCTACAATGAGCAGTTCTTC. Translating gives CAISLASSYNEQFF.

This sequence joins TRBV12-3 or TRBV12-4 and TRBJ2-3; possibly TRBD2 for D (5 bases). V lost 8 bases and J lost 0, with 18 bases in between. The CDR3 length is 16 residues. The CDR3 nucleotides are TGTGCCAGCGCGGGCGGTGGTCTCTCTAGCACAGATACGCAGTATTTT. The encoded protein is CASAGGGLSSTDTQYF.

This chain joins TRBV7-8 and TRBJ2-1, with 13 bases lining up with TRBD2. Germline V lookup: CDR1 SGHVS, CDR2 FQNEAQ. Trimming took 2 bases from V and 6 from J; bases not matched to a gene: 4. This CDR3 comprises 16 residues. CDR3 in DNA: TGTGCCAGCAGCTTAAGACTAGCGGGGGGATTCAATGAGCAGTTCTTC. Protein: CASSLRLAGGFNEQFF. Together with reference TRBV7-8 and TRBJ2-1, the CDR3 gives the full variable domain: GAGVSQSPRYKVAKRGQDVALRCDPISGHVSLFWYQQALGQGPEFLTYFQNEAQLDKSGLPSDRFFAERPEGSVSTLKIQRTQQEDSAVYLCASSLRLAGGFNEQFFGPGTRLTVL.

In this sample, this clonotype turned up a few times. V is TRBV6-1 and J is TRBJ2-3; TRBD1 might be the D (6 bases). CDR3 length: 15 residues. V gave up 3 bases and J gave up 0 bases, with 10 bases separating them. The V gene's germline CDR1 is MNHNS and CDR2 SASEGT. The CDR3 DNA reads TGTGCCAGCAGTGAGCAGGGGCATAGCACAGATACGCAGTATTTT. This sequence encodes CASSEQGHSTDTQYF.

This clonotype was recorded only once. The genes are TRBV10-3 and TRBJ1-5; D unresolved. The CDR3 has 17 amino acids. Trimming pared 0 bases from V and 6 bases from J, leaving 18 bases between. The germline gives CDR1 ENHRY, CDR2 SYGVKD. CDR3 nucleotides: TGTGCCATCAGTGAGTCAATATTGATTGCGGGTTCTCAGCCCCAGCATTTT. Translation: CAISESILIAGSQPQHF.

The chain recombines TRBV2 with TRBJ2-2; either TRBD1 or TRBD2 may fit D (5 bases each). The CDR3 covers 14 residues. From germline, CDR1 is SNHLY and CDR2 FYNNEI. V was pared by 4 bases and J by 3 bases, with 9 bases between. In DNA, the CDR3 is TGTGCCAGCAGTGGGGACGTCCACACCGGGGAGCTGTTTTTT. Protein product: CASSGDVHTGELFF.

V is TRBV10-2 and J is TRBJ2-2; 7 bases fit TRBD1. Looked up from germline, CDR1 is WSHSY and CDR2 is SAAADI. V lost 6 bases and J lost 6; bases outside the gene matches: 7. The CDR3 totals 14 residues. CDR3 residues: CASRFQGESGELFF. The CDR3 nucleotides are TGCGCCAGCAGGTTTCAGGGGGAATCCGGGGAGCTGTTTTTT.

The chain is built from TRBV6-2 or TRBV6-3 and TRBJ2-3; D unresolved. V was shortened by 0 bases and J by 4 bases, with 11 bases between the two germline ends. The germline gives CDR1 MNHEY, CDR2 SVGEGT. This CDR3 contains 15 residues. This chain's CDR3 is CASSYSKAGPDTQYF. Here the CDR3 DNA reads TGTGCCAGCAGTTACTCGAAGGCAGGTCCAGATACGCAGTATTTT.

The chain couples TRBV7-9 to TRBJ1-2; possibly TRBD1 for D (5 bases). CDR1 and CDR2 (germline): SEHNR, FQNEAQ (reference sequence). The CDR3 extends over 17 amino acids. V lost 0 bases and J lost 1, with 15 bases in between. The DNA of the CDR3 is TGTGCCAGCAGCTTAGCTATGTCAGGGAAGGTTAACTATGGCTACACCTTC. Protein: CASSLAMSGKVNYGYTF.

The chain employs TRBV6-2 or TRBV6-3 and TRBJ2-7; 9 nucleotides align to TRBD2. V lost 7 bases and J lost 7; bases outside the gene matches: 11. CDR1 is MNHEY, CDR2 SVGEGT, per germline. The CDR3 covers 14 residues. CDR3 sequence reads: CASKGTGGRGEQYF. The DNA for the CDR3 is TGTGCCAGCAAAGGCACCGGCGGGAGGGGAGAGCAGTACTTC.

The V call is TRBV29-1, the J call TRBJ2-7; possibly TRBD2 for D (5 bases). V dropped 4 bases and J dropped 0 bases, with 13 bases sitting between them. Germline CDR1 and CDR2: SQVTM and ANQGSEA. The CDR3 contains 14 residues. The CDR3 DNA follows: TGCAGCGTTGGTGGACGGGGAAGCTCCTACGAGCAGTACTTC. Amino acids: CSVGGRGSSYEQYF.

The CDR3 sequence: CASSFPGVFYNEQFF. The CDR3, as DNA: TGTGCCAGCAGCTTTCCAGGAGTTTTTTACAATGAGCAGTTCTTC. This sequence joins TRBV5-5 and TRBJ2-1; D ambiguous. CDR3 size: 15 residues. Germline CDR1 SGHKS, CDR2 YYEKEE (reference sequence). The V end was cut by 2 bases, the J end by 4 bases, with 13 bases between.

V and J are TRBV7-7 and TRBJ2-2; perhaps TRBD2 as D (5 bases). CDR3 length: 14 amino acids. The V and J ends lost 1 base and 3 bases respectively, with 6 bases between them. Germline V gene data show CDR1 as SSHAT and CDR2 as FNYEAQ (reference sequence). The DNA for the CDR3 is TGTGCCAGCAGCTTAGACGGGGACACCGGGGAGCTGTTTTTT. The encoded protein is CASSLDGDTGELFF.

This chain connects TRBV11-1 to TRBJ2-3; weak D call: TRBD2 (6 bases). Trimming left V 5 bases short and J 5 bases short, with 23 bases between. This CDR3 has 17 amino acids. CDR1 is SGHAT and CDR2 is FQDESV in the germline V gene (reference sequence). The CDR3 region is CASSPGTASPLGDTQYF. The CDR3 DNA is TGTGCCAGCAGCCCCGGGACTGCTTCACCCCTTGGAGATACGCAGTATTTT.

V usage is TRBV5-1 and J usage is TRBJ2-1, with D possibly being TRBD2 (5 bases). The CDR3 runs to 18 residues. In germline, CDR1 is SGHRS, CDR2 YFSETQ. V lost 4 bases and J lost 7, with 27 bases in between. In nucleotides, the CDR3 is TGCGCCAGCAGCCGAGGGTTTTTTAGCGCGAACGGGGTGAATGAGCAGTTCTTC. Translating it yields CASSRGFFSANGVNEQFF.

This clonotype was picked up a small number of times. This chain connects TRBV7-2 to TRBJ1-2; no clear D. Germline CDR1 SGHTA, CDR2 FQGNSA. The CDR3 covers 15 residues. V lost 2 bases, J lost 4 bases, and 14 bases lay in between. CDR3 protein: CASSLTAGTVYGYTF. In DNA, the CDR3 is TGTGCCAGCAGCTTAACAGCCGGAACAGTCTATGGCTACACCTTC.